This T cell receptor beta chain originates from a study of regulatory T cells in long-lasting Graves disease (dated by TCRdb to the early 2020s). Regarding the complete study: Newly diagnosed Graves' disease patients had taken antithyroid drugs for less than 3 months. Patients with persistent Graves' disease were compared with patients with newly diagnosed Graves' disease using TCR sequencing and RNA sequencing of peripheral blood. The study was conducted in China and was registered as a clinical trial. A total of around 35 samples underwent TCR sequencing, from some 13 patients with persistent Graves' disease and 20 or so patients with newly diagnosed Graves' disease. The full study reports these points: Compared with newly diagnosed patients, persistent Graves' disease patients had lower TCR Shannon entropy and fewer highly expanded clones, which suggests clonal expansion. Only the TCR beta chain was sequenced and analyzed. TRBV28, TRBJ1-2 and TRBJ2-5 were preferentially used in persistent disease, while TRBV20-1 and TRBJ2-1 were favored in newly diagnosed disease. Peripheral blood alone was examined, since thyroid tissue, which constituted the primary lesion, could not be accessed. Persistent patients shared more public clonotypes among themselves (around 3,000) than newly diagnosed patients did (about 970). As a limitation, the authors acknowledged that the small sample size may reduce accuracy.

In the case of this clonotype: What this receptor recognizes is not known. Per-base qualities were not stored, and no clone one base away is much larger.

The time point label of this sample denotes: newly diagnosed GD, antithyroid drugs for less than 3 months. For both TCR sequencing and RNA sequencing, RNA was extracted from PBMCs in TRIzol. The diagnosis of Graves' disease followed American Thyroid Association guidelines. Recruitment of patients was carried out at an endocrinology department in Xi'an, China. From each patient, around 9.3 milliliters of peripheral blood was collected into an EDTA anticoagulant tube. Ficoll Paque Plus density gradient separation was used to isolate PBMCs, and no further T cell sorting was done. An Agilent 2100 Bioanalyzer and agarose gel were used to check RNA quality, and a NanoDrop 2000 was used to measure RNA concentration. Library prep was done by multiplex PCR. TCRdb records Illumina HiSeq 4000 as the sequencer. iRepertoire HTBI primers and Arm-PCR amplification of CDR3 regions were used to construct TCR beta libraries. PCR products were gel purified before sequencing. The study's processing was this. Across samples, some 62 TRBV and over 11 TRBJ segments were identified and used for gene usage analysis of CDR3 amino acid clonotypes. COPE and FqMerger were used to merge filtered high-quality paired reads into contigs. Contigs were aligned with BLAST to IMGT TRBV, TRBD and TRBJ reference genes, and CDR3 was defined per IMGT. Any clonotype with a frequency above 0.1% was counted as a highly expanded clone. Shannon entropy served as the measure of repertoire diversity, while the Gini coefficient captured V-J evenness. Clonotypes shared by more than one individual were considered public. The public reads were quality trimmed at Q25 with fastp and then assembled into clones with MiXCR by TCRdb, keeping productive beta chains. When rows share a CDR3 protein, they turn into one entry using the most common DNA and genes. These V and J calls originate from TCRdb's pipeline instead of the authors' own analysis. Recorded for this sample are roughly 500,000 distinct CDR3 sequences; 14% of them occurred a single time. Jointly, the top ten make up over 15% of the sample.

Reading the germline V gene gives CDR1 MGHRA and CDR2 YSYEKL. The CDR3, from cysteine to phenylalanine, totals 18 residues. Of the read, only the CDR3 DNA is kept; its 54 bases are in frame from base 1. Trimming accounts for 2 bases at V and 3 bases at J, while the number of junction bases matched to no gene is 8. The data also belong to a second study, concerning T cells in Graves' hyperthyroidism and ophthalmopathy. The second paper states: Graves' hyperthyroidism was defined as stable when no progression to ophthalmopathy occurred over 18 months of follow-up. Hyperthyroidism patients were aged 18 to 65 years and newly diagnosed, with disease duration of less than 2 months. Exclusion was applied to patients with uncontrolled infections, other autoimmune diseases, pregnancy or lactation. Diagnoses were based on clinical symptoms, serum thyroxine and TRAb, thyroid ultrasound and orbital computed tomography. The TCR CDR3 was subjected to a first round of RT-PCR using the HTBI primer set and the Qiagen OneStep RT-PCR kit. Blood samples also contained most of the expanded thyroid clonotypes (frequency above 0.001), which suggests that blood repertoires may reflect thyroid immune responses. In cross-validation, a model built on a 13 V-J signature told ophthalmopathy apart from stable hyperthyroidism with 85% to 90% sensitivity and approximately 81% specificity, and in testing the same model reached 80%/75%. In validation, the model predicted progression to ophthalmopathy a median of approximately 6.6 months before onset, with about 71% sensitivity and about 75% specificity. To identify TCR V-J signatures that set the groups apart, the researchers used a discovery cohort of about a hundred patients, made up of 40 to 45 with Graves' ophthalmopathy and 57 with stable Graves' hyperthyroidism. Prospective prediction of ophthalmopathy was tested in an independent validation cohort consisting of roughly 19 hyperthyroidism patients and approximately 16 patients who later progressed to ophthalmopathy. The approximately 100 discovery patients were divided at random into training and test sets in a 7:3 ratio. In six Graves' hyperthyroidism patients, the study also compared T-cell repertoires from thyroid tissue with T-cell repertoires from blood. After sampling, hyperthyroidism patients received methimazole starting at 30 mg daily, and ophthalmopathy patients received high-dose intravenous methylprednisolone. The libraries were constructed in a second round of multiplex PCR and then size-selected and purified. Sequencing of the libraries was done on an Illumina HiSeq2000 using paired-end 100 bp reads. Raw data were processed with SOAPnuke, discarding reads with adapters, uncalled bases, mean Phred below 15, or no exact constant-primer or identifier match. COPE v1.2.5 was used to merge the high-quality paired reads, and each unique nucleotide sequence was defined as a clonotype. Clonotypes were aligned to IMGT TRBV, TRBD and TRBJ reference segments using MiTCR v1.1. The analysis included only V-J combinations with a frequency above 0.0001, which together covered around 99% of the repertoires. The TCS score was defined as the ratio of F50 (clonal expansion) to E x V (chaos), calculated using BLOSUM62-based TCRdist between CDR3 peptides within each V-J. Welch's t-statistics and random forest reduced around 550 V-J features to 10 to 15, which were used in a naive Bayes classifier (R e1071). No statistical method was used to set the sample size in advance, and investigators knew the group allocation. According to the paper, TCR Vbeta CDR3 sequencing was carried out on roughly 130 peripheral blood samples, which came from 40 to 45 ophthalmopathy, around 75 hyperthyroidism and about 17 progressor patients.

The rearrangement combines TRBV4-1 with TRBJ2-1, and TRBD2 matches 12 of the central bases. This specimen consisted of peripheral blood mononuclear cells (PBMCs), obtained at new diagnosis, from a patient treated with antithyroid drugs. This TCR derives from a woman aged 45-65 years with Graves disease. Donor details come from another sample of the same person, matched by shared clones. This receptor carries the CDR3 CASSQLLRLAGDYNEQFF. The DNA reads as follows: TGCGCCAGCAGCCAATTGCTAAGACTAGCGGGGGACTACAATGAGCAGTTCTTC.